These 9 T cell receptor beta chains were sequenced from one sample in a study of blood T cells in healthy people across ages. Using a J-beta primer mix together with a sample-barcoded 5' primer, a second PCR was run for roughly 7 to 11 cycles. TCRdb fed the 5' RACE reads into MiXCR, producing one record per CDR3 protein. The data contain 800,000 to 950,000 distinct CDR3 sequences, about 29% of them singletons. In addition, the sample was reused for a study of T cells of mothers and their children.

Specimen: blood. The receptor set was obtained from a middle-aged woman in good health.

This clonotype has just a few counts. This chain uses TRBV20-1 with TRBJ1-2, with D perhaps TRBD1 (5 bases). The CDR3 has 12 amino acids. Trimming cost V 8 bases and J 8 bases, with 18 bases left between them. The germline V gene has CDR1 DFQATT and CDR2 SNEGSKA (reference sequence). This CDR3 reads CSPRGAGLGYTF. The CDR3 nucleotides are TGCAGTCCCCGAGGGGCGGGATTGGGCTACACCTTC.

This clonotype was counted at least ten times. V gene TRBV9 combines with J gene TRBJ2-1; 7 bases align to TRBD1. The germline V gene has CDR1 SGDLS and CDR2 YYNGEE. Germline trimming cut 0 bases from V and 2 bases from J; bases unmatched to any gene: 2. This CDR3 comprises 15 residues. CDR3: CASSVGDSTYNEQFF. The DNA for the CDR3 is TGTGCCAGCAGCGTAGGGGACAGCACCTACAATGAGCAGTTCTTC.

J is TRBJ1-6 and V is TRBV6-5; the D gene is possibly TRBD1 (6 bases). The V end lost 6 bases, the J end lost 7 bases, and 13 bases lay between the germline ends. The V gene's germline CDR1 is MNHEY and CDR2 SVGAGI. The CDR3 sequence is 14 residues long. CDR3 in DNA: TGTGCCAGCAGCCAGGGGACGGAGAATTCACCCCTCCACTTT. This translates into CASSQGTENSPLHF.

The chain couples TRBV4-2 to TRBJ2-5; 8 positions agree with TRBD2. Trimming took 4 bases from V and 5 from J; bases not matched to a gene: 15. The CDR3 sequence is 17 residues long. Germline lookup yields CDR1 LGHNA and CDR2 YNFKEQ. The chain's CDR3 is CASSRLLASGGYETQYF. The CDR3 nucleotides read TGTGCCAGCAGCCGCCTCCTTGCGAGCGGGGGATACGAGACCCAGTACTTC.

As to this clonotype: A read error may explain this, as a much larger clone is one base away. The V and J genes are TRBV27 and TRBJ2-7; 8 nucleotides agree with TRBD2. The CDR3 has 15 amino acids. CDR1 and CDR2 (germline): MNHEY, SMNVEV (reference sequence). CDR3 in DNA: TGTGCCTGCAGTTTATTCGGGAGGGTTTTTGAAGAGCAGTACTTC. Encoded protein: CACSLFGRVFEEQYF.

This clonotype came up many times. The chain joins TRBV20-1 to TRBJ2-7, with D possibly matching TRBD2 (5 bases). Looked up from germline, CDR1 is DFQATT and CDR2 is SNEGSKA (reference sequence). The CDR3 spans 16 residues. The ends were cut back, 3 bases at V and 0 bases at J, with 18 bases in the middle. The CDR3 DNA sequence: TGCAGTGCTAGGCCCGTACTAGGAACCCTCTCCTACGAGCAGTACTTC. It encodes CSARPVLGTLSYEQYF.

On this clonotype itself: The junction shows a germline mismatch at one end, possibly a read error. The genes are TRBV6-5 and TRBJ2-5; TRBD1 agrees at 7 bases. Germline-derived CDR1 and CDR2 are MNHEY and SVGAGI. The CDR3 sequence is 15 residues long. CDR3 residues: CAGSEDRNRDETQYF. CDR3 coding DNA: TGTGCCGGCAGTGAGGACAGGAATCGTGACGAGACCCAGTACTTC.

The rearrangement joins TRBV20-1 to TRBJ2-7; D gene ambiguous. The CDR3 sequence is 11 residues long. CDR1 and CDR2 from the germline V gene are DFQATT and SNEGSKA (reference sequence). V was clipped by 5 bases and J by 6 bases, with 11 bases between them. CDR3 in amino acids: CSAQLRPEQYF. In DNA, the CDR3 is TGCAGTGCTCAACTGAGGCCCGAGCAGTACTTC.

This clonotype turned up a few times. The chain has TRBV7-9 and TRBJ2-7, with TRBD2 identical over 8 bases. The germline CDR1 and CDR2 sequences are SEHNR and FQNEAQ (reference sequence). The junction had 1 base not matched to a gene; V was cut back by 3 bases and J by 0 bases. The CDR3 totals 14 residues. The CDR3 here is CASSFSGTSYEQYF. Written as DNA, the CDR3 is TGTGCCAGCAGCTTTAGCGGGACCTCCTACGAGCAGTACTTC.